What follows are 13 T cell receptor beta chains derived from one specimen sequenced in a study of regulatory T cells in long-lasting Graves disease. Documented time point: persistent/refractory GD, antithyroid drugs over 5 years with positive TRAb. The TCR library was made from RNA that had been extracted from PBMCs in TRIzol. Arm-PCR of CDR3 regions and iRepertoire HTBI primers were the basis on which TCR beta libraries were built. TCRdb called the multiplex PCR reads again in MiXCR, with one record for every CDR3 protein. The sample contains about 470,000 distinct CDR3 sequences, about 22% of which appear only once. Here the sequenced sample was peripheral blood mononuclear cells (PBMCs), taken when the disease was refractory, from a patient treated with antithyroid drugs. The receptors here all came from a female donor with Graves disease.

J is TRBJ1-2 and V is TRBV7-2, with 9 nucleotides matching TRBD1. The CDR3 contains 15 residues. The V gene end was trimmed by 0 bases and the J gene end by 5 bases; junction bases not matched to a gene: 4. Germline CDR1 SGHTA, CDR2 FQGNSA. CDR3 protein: CASSLASGTGYGYTF. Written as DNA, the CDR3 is TGTGCCAGCAGCTTAGCGTCCGGGACAGGGTATGGCTACACCTTC.

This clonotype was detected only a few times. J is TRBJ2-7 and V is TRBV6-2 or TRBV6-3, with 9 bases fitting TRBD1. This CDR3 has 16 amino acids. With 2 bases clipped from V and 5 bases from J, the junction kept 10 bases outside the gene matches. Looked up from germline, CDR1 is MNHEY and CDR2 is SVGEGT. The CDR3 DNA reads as TGTGCCAGCAGTTACGAGGATCCGGGACAGGGCCACGAGCAGTACTTC. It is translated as CASSYEDPGQGHEQYF.

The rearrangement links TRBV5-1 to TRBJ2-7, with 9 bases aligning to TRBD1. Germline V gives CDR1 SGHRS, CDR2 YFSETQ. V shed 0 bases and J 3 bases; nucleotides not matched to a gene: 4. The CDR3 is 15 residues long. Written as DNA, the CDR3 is TGCGCCAGCAGCTTGGATAGACAGGGGGGCTACGAGCAGTACTTC. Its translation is CASSLDRQGGYEQYF.

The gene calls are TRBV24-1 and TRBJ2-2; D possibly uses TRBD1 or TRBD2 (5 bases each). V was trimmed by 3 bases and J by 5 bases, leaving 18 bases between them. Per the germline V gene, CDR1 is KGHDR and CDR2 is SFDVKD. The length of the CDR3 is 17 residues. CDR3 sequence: CATSDNSGTDATGELFF. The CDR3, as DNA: TGTGCCACCAGTGATAACTCCGGGACGGACGCGACCGGGGAGCTGTTTTTT.

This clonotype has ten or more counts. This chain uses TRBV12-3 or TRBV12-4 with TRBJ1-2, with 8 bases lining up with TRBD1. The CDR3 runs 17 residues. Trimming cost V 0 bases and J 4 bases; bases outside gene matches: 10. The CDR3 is CASSLAGTGSLLYGYTF. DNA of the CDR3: TGTGCCAGCAGTTTAGCCGGGACAGGATCCCTTCTCTATGGCTACACCTTC.

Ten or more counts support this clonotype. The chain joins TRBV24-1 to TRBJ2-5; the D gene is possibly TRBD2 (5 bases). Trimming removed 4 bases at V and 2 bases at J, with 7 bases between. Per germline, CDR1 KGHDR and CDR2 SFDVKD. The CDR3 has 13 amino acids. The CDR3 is CATSDGKQETQYF. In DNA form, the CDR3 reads TGTGCCACCAGTGACGGGAAACAAGAGACCCAGTACTTC.

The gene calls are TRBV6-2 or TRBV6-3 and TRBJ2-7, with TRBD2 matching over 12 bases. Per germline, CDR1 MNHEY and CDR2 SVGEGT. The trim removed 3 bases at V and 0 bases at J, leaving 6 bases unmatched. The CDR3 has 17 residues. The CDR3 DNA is TGTGCCAGCAGTTATCCTGGACTAGCGGGGATCTCCTACGAGCAGTACTTC. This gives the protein CASSYPGLAGISYEQYF.

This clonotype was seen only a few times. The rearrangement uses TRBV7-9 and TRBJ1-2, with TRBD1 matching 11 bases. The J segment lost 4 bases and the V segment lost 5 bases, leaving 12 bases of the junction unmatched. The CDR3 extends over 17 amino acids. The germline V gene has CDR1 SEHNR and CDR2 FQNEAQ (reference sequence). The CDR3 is CASSQDPTGTGGYGYTF. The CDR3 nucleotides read TGTGCCAGCAGCCAGGACCCAACCGGGACAGGGGGCTATGGCTACACCTTC.

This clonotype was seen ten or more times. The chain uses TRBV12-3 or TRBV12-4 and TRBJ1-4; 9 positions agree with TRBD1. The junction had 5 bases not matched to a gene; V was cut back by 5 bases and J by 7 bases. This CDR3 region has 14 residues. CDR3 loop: CASSPGTGFEKLFF. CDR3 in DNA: TGTGCCAGCAGTCCCGGGACAGGGTTTGAAAAACTGTTTTTT.

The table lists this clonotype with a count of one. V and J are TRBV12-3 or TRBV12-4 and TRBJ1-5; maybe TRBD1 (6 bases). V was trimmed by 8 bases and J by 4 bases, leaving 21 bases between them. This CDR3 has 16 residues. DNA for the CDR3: TGTGCCAGCGCGAGTTTACGGGCAGGGGTTAATCAGCCCCAGCATTTT. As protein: CASASLRAGVNQPQHF.

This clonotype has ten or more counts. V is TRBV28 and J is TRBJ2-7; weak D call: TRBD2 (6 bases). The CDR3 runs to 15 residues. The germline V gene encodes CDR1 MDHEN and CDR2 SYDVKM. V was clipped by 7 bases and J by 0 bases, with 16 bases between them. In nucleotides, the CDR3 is TGTGCCAGCATTGGTTCGGGACTCAGCTCCTACGAGCAGTACTTC. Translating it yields CASIGSGLSSYEQYF.

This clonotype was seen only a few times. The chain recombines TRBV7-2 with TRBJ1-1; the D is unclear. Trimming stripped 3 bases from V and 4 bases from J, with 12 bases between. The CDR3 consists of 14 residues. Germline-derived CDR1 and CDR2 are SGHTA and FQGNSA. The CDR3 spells CASSFLTVSTEAFF. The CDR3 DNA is TGTGCCAGCAGCTTTTTAACAGTGAGCACTGAAGCTTTCTTT.

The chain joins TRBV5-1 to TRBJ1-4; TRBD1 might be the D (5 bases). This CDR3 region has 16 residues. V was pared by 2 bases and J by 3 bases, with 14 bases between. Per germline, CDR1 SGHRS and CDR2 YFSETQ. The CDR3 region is CASSLYGAEANEKLFF. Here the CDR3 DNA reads TGCGCCAGCAGCTTATATGGGGCCGAAGCTAATGAAAAACTGTTTTTT.